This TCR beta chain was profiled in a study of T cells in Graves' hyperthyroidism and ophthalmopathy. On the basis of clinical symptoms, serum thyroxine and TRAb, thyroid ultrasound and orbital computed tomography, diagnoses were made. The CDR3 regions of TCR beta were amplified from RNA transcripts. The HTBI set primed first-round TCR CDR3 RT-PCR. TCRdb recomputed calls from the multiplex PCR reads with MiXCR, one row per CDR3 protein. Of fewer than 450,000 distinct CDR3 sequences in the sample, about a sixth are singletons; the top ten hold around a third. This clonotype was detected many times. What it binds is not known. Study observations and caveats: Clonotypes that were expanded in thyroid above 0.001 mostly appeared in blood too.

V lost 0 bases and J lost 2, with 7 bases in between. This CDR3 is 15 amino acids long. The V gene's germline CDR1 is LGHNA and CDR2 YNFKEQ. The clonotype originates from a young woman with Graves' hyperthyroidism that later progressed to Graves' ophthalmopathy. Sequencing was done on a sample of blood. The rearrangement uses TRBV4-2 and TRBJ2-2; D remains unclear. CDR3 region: CASSQDRFNTGELFF. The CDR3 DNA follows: TGTGCCAGCAGCCAAGACAGGTTCAACACCGGGGAGCTGTTTTTT.